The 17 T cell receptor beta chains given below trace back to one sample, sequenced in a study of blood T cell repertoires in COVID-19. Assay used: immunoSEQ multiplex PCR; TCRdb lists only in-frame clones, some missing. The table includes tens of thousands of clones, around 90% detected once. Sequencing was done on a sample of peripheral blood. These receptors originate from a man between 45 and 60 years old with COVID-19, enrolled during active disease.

Here the CDR3 DNA reads TGTGCCAGCAGCTTAGCTGTGCGGCCCGGCACCGACTATGGCTACACCTTC. Protein product: CASSLAVRPGTDYGYTF. V is TRBV7-2 and J is TRBJ1-2, with no clear D. The length of the CDR3 is 17 residues. The germline CDR1 and CDR2 sequences are SGHTA and FQGNSA. V was shortened by 0 bases and J by 3 bases, with 17 bases between the two germline ends. Variable domain in full (rest from reference TRBV7-2 and TRBJ1-2): GAGVSQSPSNKVTEKGKDVELRCDPISGHTALYWYRQSLGQGLEFLIYFQGNSAPDKSGLPSDRFSAERTGGSVSTLTIQRTQQEDSAVYLCASSLAVRPGTDYGYTFGSGTRLTVV.

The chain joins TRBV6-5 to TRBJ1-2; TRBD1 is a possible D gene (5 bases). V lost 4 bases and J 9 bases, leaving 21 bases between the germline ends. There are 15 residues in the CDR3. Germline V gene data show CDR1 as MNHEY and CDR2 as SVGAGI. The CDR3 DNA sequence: TGTGCCAGCAGTTCCGCCTCGACAGCCCTCTTAAGCTACACCTTC. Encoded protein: CASSSASTALLSYTF.

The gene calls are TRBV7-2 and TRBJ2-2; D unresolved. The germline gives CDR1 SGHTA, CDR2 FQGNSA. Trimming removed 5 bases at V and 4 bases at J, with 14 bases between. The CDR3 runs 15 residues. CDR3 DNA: TGTGCCAGCAGCCCGCGGAACGGCCGCACCGGGGAGCTGTTTTTT. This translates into CASSPRNGRTGELFF.

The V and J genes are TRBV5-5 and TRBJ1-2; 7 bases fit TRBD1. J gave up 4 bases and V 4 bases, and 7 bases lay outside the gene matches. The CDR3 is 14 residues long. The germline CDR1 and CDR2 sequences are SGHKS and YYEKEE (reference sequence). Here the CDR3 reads CASSTGAGSYGYTF. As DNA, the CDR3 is TGTGCCAGCAGCACAGGGGCTGGGAGCTATGGCTACACCTTC.

As DNA, the CDR3 is TGTGCCAGCAGCCCCCTTTCGAACACCATATATTTT. Translated, it gives CASSPLSNTIYF. The chain is built from TRBV5-8 and TRBJ1-3; D gene ambiguous. The CDR3 has 12 residues. The germline V gene has CDR1 SGHTS and CDR2 YDEGEE. With 4 bases removed from V and 7 bases from J, the gap between germline ends came to 9 bases.

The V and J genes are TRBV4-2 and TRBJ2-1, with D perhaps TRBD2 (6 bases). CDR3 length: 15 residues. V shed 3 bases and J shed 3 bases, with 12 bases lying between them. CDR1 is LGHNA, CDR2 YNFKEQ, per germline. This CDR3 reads CASSQARGFYNEQFF. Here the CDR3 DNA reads TGTGCCAGCAGCCAGGCACGGGGGTTCTACAATGAGCAGTTCTTC.

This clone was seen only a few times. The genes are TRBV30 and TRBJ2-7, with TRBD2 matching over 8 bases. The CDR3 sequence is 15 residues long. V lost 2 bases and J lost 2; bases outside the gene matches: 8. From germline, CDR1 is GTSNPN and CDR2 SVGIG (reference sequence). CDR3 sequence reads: CAWSPGLAATYEQYF. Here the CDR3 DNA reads TGTGCCTGGAGTCCTGGACTAGCCGCAACCTACGAGCAGTACTTC.

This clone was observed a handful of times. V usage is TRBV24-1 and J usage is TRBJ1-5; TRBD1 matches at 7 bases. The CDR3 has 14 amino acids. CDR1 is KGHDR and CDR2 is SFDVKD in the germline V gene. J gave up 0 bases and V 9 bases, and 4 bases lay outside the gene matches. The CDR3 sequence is CATSGQASNQPQHF. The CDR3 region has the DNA TGTGCCACCTCCGGACAGGCTAGCAATCAGCCCCAGCATTTT.

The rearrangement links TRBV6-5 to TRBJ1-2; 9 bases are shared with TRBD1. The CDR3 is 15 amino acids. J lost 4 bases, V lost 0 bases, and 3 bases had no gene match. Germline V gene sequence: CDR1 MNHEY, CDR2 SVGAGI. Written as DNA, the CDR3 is TGTGCCAGCAGTTACTCACAGGGGGCCGGCTATGGCTACACCTTC. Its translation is CASSYSQGAGYGYTF.

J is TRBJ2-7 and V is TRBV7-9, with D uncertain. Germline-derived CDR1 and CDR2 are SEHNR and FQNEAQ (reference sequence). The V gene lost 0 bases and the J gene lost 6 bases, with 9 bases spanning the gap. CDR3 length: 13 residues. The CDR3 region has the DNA TGTGCCAGCAGCTTAGCCCAGTCTCCCGAGCAGTACTTC. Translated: CASSLAQSPEQYF. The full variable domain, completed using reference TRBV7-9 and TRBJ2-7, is DTGVSQNPRHKITKRGQNVTFRCDPISEHNRLYWYRQTLGQGPEFLTYFQNEAQLEKSRLLSDRFSAERPKGSFSTLEIQRTEQGDSAMYLCASSLAQSPEQYFGPGTRLTVT.

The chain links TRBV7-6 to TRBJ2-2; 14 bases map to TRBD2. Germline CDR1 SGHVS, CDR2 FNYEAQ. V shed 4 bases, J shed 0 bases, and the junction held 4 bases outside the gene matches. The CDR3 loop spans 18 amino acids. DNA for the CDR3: TGTGCCAGCAGCTGGCGACTAGCGGGGGGGTCGAACACCGGGGAGCTGTTTTTT. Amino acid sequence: CASSWRLAGGSNTGELFF.

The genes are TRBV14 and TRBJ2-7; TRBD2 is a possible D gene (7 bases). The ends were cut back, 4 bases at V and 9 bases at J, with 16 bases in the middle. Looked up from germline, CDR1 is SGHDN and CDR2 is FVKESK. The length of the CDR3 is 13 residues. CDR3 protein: CASSLTGGLAQYF. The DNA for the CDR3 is TGTGCCAGCAGCCTCACGGGGGGCTTGGCGCAGTACTTC.

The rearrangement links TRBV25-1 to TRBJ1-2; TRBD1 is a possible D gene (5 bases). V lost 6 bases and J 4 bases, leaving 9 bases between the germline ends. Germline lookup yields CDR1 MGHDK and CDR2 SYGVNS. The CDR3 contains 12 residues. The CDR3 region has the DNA TGTGCCAGCAGCCAGGGTCCCTATGGCTACACCTTC. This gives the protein CASSQGPYGYTF.

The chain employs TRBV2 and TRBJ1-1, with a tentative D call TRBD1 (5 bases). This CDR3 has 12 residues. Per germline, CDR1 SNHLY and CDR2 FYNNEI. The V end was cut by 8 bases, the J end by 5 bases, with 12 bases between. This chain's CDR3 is CASAFGGTEAFF. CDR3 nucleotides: TGTGCCAGCGCGTTCGGGGGGACTGAAGCTTTCTTT.

The CDR3 DNA sequence: TGTGCCAGCAGTGAGACAGATAATTCACCCCTCCACTTT. Protein product: CASSETDNSPLHF. This chain connects TRBV6-4 to TRBJ1-6; D possibly corresponds to TRBD1 (5 bases). The CDR3 loop spans 13 amino acids. V shed 3 bases and J shed 5 bases, with 5 bases lying between them. In germline, CDR1 is MRHNA, CDR2 SNTAGT.

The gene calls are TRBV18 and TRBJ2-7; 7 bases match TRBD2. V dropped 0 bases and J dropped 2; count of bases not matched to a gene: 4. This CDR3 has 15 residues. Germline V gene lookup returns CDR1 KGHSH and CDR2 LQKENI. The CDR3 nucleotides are TGTGCCAGCTCACCACCGGGACTAAACACCTACGAGCAGTACTTC. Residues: CASSPPGLNTYEQYF.

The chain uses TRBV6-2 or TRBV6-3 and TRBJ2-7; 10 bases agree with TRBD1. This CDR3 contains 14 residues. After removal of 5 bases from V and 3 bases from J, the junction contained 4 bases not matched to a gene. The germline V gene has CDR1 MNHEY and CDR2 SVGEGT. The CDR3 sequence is CASSARDRGYEQYF. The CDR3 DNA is TGTGCCAGCAGTGCGAGGGACAGGGGCTACGAGCAGTACTTC.